A single sample is the source of the 7 T cell receptor beta chains below, sequenced in a study of T cell responses to AZD1222 COVID-19 vaccine. Measured with immunoSEQ multiplex PCR; TCRdb has only the in-frame clones, and not every one. Among more than 95,000 clones listed, 88% were seen once. The specimen was peripheral blood, collected 28 days after the second AZD1222 dose. Source of these receptors: an adult who received the AZD1222 COVID-19 vaccine.

This sequence joins TRBV5-1 and TRBJ2-7; D tentatively reads TRBD1 or TRBD2 (5 bases each). Germline values: CDR1 SGHRS, CDR2 YFSETQ. V was pared by 2 bases and J by 3 bases, with 15 bases between. There are 15 residues in the CDR3. DNA of the CDR3: TGCGCCAGCAGCTTTGCCGGGACGGCACTCTACGAGCAGTACTTC. It is translated as CASSFAGTALYEQYF.

The count of this clone is one. This chain joins TRBV15 and TRBJ1-1, with D perhaps TRBD1 (5 bases). Trimming left V 0 bases short and J 5 bases short, with 13 bases between. Germline CDR1 is LNHNV and CDR2 is YYDKDF (reference sequence). CDR3 length equals 15 residues. The CDR3: CATSRDSRGDTEAFF. The CDR3 nucleotides read TGTGCCACCAGCAGAGACTCACGAGGGGATACTGAAGCTTTCTTT. The full variable domain, with the rest looked up from reference TRBV15 and TRBJ1-1, is DAMVIQNPRYQVTQFGKPVTLSCSQTLNHNVMYWYQQKSSQAPKLLFHYYDKDFNNEADTPDNFQSRRPNTSFCFLDIRSPGLGDTAMYLCATSRDSRGDTEAFFGQGTRLTVV.

The rearrangement links TRBV27 to TRBJ1-2, with TRBD1 identical over 8 bases. V lost 6 bases, J lost 5 bases, and 8 bases stayed unmatched. This CDR3 region has 14 residues. Germline-derived CDR1 and CDR2 are MNHEY and SMNVEV (reference sequence). The CDR3 coding sequence is TGTGCCAGCAGAAGACAGGGGCTAGGGTATGGCTACACCTTC. It translates to CASRRQGLGYGYTF.

V gene TRBV27 combines with J gene TRBJ1-6; 8 nucleotides agree with TRBD1. The J segment lost 7 bases and the V segment lost 4 bases, leaving 15 bases of the junction unmatched. From germline, CDR1 is MNHEY and CDR2 SMNVEV (reference sequence). This CDR3 region has 18 residues. CDR3 residues: CASSSPLLRQGRNSPLHF. DNA for the CDR3: TGTGCCAGCAGTTCCCCTCTCCTTCGACAGGGGAGGAATTCACCCCTCCACTTT.

The chain combines TRBV2 with TRBJ1-2; D uncertain. Trimming cost V 6 bases and J 2 bases, with 13 bases left between them. The CDR3 extends over 14 amino acids. The V gene's germline CDR1 is SNHLY and CDR2 FYNNEI. The CDR3 DNA reads TGTGCCAGCAGGCAGGAGGACCGCAACTATGGCTACACCTTC. It is translated as CASRQEDRNYGYTF. Variable domain in full (rest from reference TRBV2 and TRBJ1-2): EPEVTQTPSHQVTQMGQEVILRCVPISNHLYFYWYRQILGQKVEFLVSFYNNEISEKSEIFDDQFSVERPDGSNFTLKIRSTKLEDSAMYFCASRQEDRNYGYTFGSGTRLTVV.

The V and J genes are TRBV27 and TRBJ2-1, with a tentative D call TRBD1 (6 bases). Germline CDR1 reads MNHEY; CDR2 reads SMNVEV (reference sequence). There are 14 residues in the CDR3. With 3 bases removed from V and 7 bases from J, the gap between germline ends came to 13 bases. The CDR3 is CASSFATGGNEQFF. The CDR3 coding sequence is TGTGCCAGCAGTTTCGCGACAGGTGGGAATGAGCAGTTCTTC.

This chain uses TRBV28 with TRBJ1-2; a possible D gene is TRBD1 (5 bases). This CDR3 has 13 amino acids. Germline-derived CDR1 and CDR2 are MDHEN and SYDVKM. Deletions cut 11 bases from V and 4 bases from J, with 17 bases between. CDR3 in DNA: TGTGCCGTCCGGGACGGATCATTCTATGGCTACACCTTC. It yields the protein CAVRDGSFYGYTF.